Each of the 15 T cell receptor beta chains below was sequenced from the same sample in a study of technical replicates of blood from a handful of donors. The repertoire was sequenced with immunoSEQ multiplex PCR; TCRdb's copy has only in-frame clones and lacks some. The sample holds roughly 60,000 clones; more than 75% are singletons and the top ten take less than 5.5%. What was sequenced was PBMCs. The receptors here all came from a human donor in good health. Some clones in this sample may be carry-over from other donors' samples.

CDR3 nucleotide sequence: TGTGCCAGCTCACCCTCGTCACAGGCCCTTGAAGCTTTCTTT. It codes for CASSPSSQALEAFF. The chain links TRBV18 to TRBJ1-1; a weak D match, TRBD1 (5 bases). The ends were cut back, 3 bases at V and 7 bases at J, with 15 bases in the middle. Germline lookup yields CDR1 KGHSH and CDR2 LQKENI. This CDR3 is 14 amino acids long.

The CDR3 DNA is TGTGCCAGCAGCCGGACAGGCCTTGCAACTAATGAAAAACTGTTTTTT. It translates to CASSRTGLATNEKLFF. The chain carries TRBV5-4 and TRBJ1-4; 7 bases line up with TRBD1. The CDR3 has 16 amino acids. Germline V CDR1 and CDR2: SGHNT, YYREEE (reference sequence). After removal of 4 bases from V and 0 bases from J, the junction contained 6 bases not matched to a gene.

The chain couples TRBV9 to TRBJ2-2; D remains unclear. The CDR3 loop spans 15 amino acids. Looked up from germline, CDR1 is SGDLS and CDR2 is YYNGEE. V lost 3 bases, J lost 0 bases, and 9 bases lay in between. The CDR3 here is CASSALTTNTGELFF. CDR3 nucleotide sequence: TGTGCCAGCAGCGCCCTTACTACGAACACCGGGGAGCTGTTTTTT. Full variable domain (remainder filled in from reference TRBV9 and TRBJ2-2): DSGVTQTPKHLITATGQRVTLRCSPRSGDLSVYWYQQSLDQGLQFLIQYYNGEERAKGNILERFSAQQFPDLHSELNLSSLELGDSALYFCASSALTTNTGELFFGEGSRLTVL.

The V and J genes are TRBV5-1 and TRBJ2-7; D perhaps matches TRBD2 (6 bases). The CDR3 is 12 amino acids. V lost 0 bases, J lost 5 bases, and 6 bases lay in between. CDR1 SGHRS and CDR2 YFSETQ come from the germline V gene. Here the CDR3 DNA reads TGCGCCAGCAGCTTGGAGCGGGACGAGCAGTACTTC. Residues: CASSLERDEQYF. Together with reference TRBV5-1 and TRBJ2-7, the CDR3 gives the full variable domain: KAGVTQTPRYLIKTRGQQVTLSCSPISGHRSVSWYQQTPGQGLQFLFEYFSETQRNKGNFPGRFSGRQFSNSRSEMNVSTLELGDSALYLCASSLERDEQYFGPGTRLTVT.

This chain uses TRBV19 with TRBJ1-2; D might be TRBD1 (6 bases). Trimming took 8 bases from V and 2 from J, leaving 15 bases between them. The V gene's germline CDR1 is LNHDA and CDR2 SQIVND (reference sequence). CDR3 size: 14 residues. CDR3 DNA: TGTGCCAGTTTAGAACGACAGGAGAACTATGGCTACACCTTC. Its translation is CASLERQENYGYTF. The full variable domain, with the rest looked up from reference TRBV19 and TRBJ1-2, is DGGITQSPKYLFRKEGQNVTLSCEQNLNHDAMYWYRQDPGQGLRLIYYSQIVNDFQKGDIAEGYSVSREKKESFPLTVTSAQKNPTAFYLCASLERQENYGYTFGSGTRLTVV.

The gene calls are TRBV4-3 and TRBJ2-7; perhaps TRBD2 as D (6 bases). Per germline, CDR1 LGHNA and CDR2 YSLEER. The CDR3 extends over 17 amino acids. The V end lost 3 bases, the J end lost 0 bases, and 18 bases lay between the germline ends. The CDR3 DNA is TGCGCCAGCAGCCAGGAACTAGGAGGGGCCGTCTCCTACGAGCAGTACTTC. It translates to CASSQELGGAVSYEQYF.

The rearrangement joins TRBV18 to TRBJ2-7, with 16 bases lining up with TRBD2. Germline lookup yields CDR1 KGHSH and CDR2 LQKENI. Trimming at V came to 3 bases and at J to 1 base, leaving 6 bases not matched to a gene. The CDR3 contains 18 residues. CDR3 loop: CASSPPGLAGGTSYEQYF. CDR3 nucleotide sequence: TGTGCCAGCTCACCCCCGGGACTAGCGGGAGGGACTTCCTACGAGCAGTACTTC.

This chain links TRBV10-1 with TRBJ1-6; 10 bases are shared with TRBD1. Looked up from germline, CDR1 is WNHNN and CDR2 is SYGVQD (reference sequence). V was pared by 3 bases and J by 10 bases, with 6 bases of the junction left unmatched. This CDR3 is built from 15 residues. The CDR3 is CASSDRDRGWSPLHF. The DNA for the CDR3 is TGCGCCAGCAGTGACCGGGACAGGGGTTGGTCACCCCTCCACTTT.

The rearrangement uses TRBV11-3 and TRBJ1-1; D is possibly TRBD1 (5 bases). Trimming stripped 0 bases from V and 3 bases from J, with 5 bases between. CDR1 is SGHNT and CDR2 is YENEEA in the germline V gene. The CDR3 covers 13 residues. The CDR3 here is CASSLDRDTEAFF. The CDR3 DNA reads TGTGCCAGCAGCTTAGACAGGGACACTGAAGCTTTCTTT.

The V call is TRBV2, the J call TRBJ1-2; TRBD1 matches 7 bases. The CDR3 is 13 residues long. V lost 5 bases, J lost 6 bases, and 6 bases stayed unmatched. Germline CDR1 and CDR2: SNHLY and FYNNEI. The CDR3 spells CASSMTGLDGYTF. As DNA, the CDR3 is TGTGCCAGCAGTATGACAGGGTTGGATGGCTACACCTTC.

V usage is TRBV25-1 and J usage is TRBJ2-7; 11 bases map to TRBD2. V shed 5 bases and J 2 bases; nucleotides not matched to a gene: 8. This CDR3 spans 16 amino acids. Germline V gene sequence: CDR1 MGHDK, CDR2 SYGVNS. DNA for the CDR3: TGTGCCAGCAGTCCCCTCGGACTAGCGGGCGCCTACGAGCAGTACTTC. It specifies CASSPLGLAGAYEQYF.

The chain is built from TRBV4-3 and TRBJ2-7, with 12 positions matching TRBD2. Germline CDR1 LGHNA, CDR2 YSLEER. The CDR3 is 17 residues long. With 0 bases clipped from V and 2 bases from J, the junction kept 5 bases outside the gene matches. CDR3 sequence reads: CASSQDRPSGGAYEQYF. The CDR3 bases are TGCGCCAGCAGCCAAGATCGGCCTAGCGGGGGGGCCTACGAGCAGTACTTC.

This clone turned up a few times. The chain combines TRBV9 with TRBJ1-1; 9 nucleotides agree with TRBD1. In germline, CDR1 is SGDLS, CDR2 YYNGEE. V lost 3 bases and J lost 4; bases outside the gene matches: 10. The CDR3 has 16 amino acids. The CDR3 DNA reads TGTGCCAGCAGCGCCCGGGACAGGGTACGGAGCACTGAAGCTTTCTTT. Protein: CASSARDRVRSTEAFF.

The chain uses TRBV6-5 and TRBJ2-1; D remains ambiguous. The CDR3 has 13 residues. Germline V CDR1 and CDR2: MNHEY, SVGAGI. Trimming stripped 0 bases from V and 14 bases from J, with 14 bases between. The CDR3 protein is CASSYSGSRREFF. DNA of the CDR3: TGTGCCAGCAGTTACTCCGGGTCCCGGCGTGAGTTCTTC.

This clone was observed once. The CDR3 DNA is TGTGCCAGCAGCTCAACACGGAACACCGGGGAGCTGTTTTTT. Translated, it gives CASSSTRNTGELFF. The chain joins TRBV7-8 to TRBJ2-2; D remains unclear. Per the germline V gene, CDR1 is SGHVS and CDR2 is FQNEAQ. The CDR3 contains 14 residues. Between the trimmed V and J ends, which lost 4 bases and 1 base, there was a span of 7 bases.